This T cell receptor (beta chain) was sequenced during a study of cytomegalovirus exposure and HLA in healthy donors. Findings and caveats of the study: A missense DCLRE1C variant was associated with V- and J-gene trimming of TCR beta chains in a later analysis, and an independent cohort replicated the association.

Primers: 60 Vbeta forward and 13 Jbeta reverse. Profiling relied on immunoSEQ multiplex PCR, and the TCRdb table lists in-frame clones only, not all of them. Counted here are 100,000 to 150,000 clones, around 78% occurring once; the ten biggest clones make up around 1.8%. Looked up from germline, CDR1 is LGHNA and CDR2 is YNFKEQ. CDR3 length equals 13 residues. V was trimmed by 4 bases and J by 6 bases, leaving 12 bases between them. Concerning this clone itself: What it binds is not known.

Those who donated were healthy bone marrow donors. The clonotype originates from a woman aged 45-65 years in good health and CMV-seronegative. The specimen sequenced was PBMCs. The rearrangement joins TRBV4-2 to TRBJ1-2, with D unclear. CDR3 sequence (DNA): TGTGCCAGCAGCCCCCGGGATCGCGATGGCTACACCTTC. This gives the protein CASSPRDRDGYTF.